This paragraph covers one TCR beta chain sequence. What it recognizes is unknown. This entry belongs to a study of shared clonotypes between healthy human individuals. Findings and caveats of the study: It was observed that 5% to 6.5% of naive CD4 clonotypes were shared across several donors.

Germline V gene data show CDR1 as LGHNA and CDR2 as YSLEER. This CDR3 comprises 15 residues. Here immunoSEQ multiplex PCR was the method, and the copy in TCRdb shows in-frame clones only, minus some. Seen here are millions of clones, 85% to 95% observed once, and the top ten hold about 0.13%. The sample consisted of naive CD4+ T cells sorted from blood. Indicated subset: CD45RA+ positively selected. The chain couples TRBV4-3 to TRBJ2-5, with D possibly TRBD2 on 6 matching bases. The tail of the sequence fits TRBJ2-7 better, so the J call may be wrong. The clonotype comes from a man between 18 and 29 years old in good health. CDR3 sequence reads: CASSQDYLRDYEQYF. The CDR3 DNA is TGCGCCAGCAGCCAGGACTACCTCCGGGACTACGAGCAGTACTTC.